What follows is one T cell receptor beta chain and its context. The antigen is unknown. Germline assignment: CDR1 SGHRS and CDR2 YFSETQ. This CDR3 is built from 15 residues. A J-beta primer mix and a sample-barcoded 5' primer were used in a second PCR of roughly 6 to 11 cycles. TCRdb re-derived calls from the 5' RACE reads in MiXCR, one entry per CDR3 protein. The data contain 500,000 to 550,000 distinct CDR3 sequences, about 24% of them singletons. The source of the sample is a study of blood T cells in healthy people across ages. The study, taken as a whole, reports: Per million T cells, TCR beta diversity dropped about linearly as age rose.

This same sample was also taken into another study, of T cells of mothers and their children.

This receptor was obtained from a boy between 5 and 17 years old in good health. The sequencing sample was made of blood. The chain uses TRBV5-1 and TRBJ2-5, with D possibly called TRBD1 or TRBD2 (5 bases each). The DNA end favors TRBJ2-7, so the J call may be wrong. Written as DNA, the CDR3 is TGCGCCAGCAGCTTGGAGGGACGGGGAATGTACGAGCAGTACTTC. It specifies CASSLEGRGMYEQYF.